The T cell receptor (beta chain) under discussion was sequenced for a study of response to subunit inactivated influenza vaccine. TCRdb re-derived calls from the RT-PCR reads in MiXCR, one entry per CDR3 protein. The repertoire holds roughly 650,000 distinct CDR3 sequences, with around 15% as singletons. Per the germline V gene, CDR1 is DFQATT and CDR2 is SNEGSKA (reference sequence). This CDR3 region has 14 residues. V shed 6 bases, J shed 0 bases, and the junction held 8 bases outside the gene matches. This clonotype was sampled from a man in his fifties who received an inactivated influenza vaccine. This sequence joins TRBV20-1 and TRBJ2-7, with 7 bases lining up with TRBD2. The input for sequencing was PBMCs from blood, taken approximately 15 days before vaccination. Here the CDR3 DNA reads TGCAGTGCCCCCCGGAGGACTAGCTCCTACGAGCAGTACTTC. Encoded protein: CSAPRRTSSYEQYF.